Each of the 32 T cell receptor beta chains below was sequenced from the same sample in a study of neurological immune-mediated disorders. TCRdb itself ran the 5' RACE reads through MiXCR, one entry per CDR3 protein. The profile shows roughly 44,000 distinct CDR3 sequences, around 6% of them singletons. Sequencing was performed on CD4+ T cells from blood. Receptor source: a woman in her 40s in good health.

This clonotype has just a few counts. The chain carries TRBV5-6 and TRBJ2-3, with TRBD1 as a possible D gene (5 bases). Trimming cost V 0 bases and J 1 base, with 6 bases left between them. Germline lookup yields CDR1 SGHDT and CDR2 YYEEEE. The CDR3 runs 14 residues. CDR3 nucleotide sequence: TGTGCCAGCAGCTTGGGACAGCGCACAGATACGCAGTATTTT. Encoded protein: CASSLGQRTDTQYF.

The table lists this clonotype with many counts. J is TRBJ2-1 and V is TRBV5-1, with TRBD2 matching over 8 bases. The V and J ends lost 4 bases and 5 bases, in that order; junction bases with no gene match: 11. There are 16 residues in the CDR3. Per germline, CDR1 SGHRS and CDR2 YFSETQ. CDR3 sequence: CASSTSVAGPNNEQFF. For the CDR3, the DNA is TGCGCCAGCAGCACCTCAGTAGCGGGGCCAAACAATGAGCAGTTCTTC.

The rearrangement links TRBV4-1 to TRBJ1-2, with TRBD1 identical over 9 bases. J lost 6 bases, V lost 3 bases, and 8 bases had no gene match. This CDR3 contains 15 residues. Germline CDR1 MGHRA, CDR2 YSYEKL. As DNA, the CDR3 is TGCGCCAGCAGCCACTTACAGGGGGCGTTCAATGGCTACACCTTC. It translates to CASSHLQGAFNGYTF.

At least ten counts were recorded for this clonotype. J is TRBJ2-5 and V is TRBV3-1; 7 bases line up with TRBD2. J was trimmed by 4 bases and V by 0 bases; bases with no gene match: 5. The germline gives CDR1 LGHDT, CDR2 YNNKEL (reference sequence). The CDR3 is made up of 15 amino acids. CDR3: CASSQDLAVGETQYF. In DNA, the CDR3 is TGTGCCAGCAGCCAAGACCTAGCGGTGGGAGAGACCCAGTACTTC.

This clonotype was seen ten or more times. The J gene is TRBJ2-7, the V gene TRBV6-5; D perhaps matches TRBD1 (7 bases). Germline V gene data show CDR1 as MNHEY and CDR2 as SVGAGI. The length of the CDR3 is 13 residues. The ends were cut back, 7 bases at V and 2 bases at J, with 12 bases in the middle. The CDR3 spells CASKEGQPYEQYF. The CDR3 DNA reads as TGTGCCAGCAAGGAGGGACAGCCCTACGAGCAGTACTTC.

There are many counts of this clonotype. The CDR3 protein is CASSPRALSETEAFF. The CDR3 DNA is TGTGCCAGCAGCCCCCGGGCCTTAAGTGAGACTGAAGCTTTCTTT. The chain links TRBV7-2 to TRBJ1-1; D not certain. Trimming stripped 5 bases from V and 5 bases from J, with 18 bases between. This CDR3 is 15 amino acids long. Germline V CDR1 and CDR2: SGHTA, FQGNSA.

This clonotype was observed many times. A read error may produce the germline difference seen at one junction end. The chain links TRBV7-7 to TRBJ2-5; the D gene could be TRBD1 or TRBD2 (5 bases each). CDR1 is SSHAT and CDR2 is FNYEAQ in the germline V gene (reference sequence). CDR3 length equals 13 residues. CDR3 sequence (DNA): TGTGCTAGCAGCTTGGGGGACCTTGGGACCCAGTACTTC. Protein product: CASSLGDLGTQYF.

The table lists this clonotype with many counts. This rearrangement joins TRBV5-6 to TRBJ2-7, with 8 bases fitting TRBD1. After removal of 3 bases from V and 5 bases from J, the junction contained 7 bases not matched to a gene. Germline V gene data show CDR1 as SGHDT and CDR2 as YYEEEE. This CDR3 has 14 residues. The CDR3 spells CASSSWTGMHEQYF. In DNA form, the CDR3 reads TGTGCCAGCAGCTCCTGGACAGGGATGCACGAGCAGTACTTC.

In its sample, this clonotype was seen many times. For the CDR3, the DNA is TGTGCCAGCAGAGGACAGGGGAATCAGCCCCAGCATTTT. This sequence encodes CASRGQGNQPQHF. The gene calls are TRBV28 and TRBJ1-5, with 9 bases identical to TRBD1. J gave up 4 bases and V 6 bases, and 1 base lay outside the gene matches. Germline CDR1 is MDHEN and CDR2 is SYDVKM. This CDR3 region has 13 residues.

A remark on this clonotype: The junction departs from germline at one end; a sequencing error may be responsible. The rearrangement uses TRBV5-4 and TRBJ2-7; unclear D gene. This CDR3 comprises 13 residues. Germline V gene data show CDR1 as SGHNT and CDR2 as YYREEE (reference sequence). Here the CDR3 reads CANSYDIGREQYF. The CDR3 nucleotides are TGTGCCAACAGCTACGACATAGGGCGGGAGCAGTACTTC.

This clonotype was seen ten or more times. This sequence joins TRBV20-1 and TRBJ2-7, with 9 bases that match TRBD2. From germline, CDR1 is DFQATT and CDR2 SNEGSKA (reference sequence). The CDR3 contains 16 residues. Germline trimming cut 0 bases from V and 1 base from J; bases unmatched to any gene: 7. The DNA of the CDR3 is TGCAGTGCTAGAGACCTCCTTAGCGGGAGTTCCTACGAGCAGTACTTC. Amino acid sequence: CSARDLLSGSSYEQYF.

This clonotype occurred many times. The rearrangement links TRBV20-1 to TRBJ2-5, with D possibly being TRBD1 (6 bases). The CDR3 spans 13 residues. The germline V gene has CDR1 DFQATT and CDR2 SNEGSKA (reference sequence). V was cut by 0 bases and J by 7 bases, with 12 bases left in between. This chain's CDR3 is CSARDNRVVTQYF. The CDR3 coding sequence is TGCAGTGCTAGAGATAACAGGGTTGTGACCCAGTACTTC.

This clonotype was seen many times. The chain uses TRBV20-1 and TRBJ2-7, with D perhaps TRBD2 (5 bases). This CDR3 is 16 amino acids long. Between the trimmed V and J ends, which lost 5 bases and 3 bases, there was a span of 23 bases. Germline V gives CDR1 DFQATT, CDR2 SNEGSKA (reference sequence). The CDR3 DNA reads as TGCAGTGCTGAAAATCAAGGAGGAACGGCGTTCTACGAGCAGTACTTC. As protein: CSAENQGGTAFYEQYF.

This clonotype was seen repeatedly, ten times or more. The chain uses TRBV7-2 and TRBJ1-1; D is possibly TRBD1 (5 bases). CDR3 length: 14 amino acids. Trimming removed 5 bases at V and 3 bases at J, with 13 bases between. The germline CDR1 and CDR2 sequences are SGHTA and FQGNSA. The CDR3 is CASSPEGRHTEAFF. CDR3 DNA sequence: TGTGCCAGCAGCCCCGAGGGGCGCCACACTGAAGCTTTCTTT.

This clonotype was seen ten or more times. The chain links TRBV25-1 to TRBJ1-1; maybe TRBD1 (6 bases). This CDR3 region has 15 residues. Per germline, CDR1 MGHDK and CDR2 SYGVNS. Between the trimmed V and J ends, which lost 5 bases and 1 base, there was a span of 14 bases. The CDR3 nucleotides are TGTGCCAGCAGTCCCTCCAGAGGGGGGAACACTGAAGCTTTCTTT. This encodes CASSPSRGGNTEAFF.

This clonotype was detected many times. This chain joins TRBV7-9 and TRBJ2-5; either TRBD1 or TRBD2 may supply D (5 bases each). The germline V gene has CDR1 SEHNR and CDR2 FQNEAQ (reference sequence). CDR3 length: 11 amino acids. The germline V and J ends were trimmed by 6 bases and 3 bases, with 5 bases remaining between them. DNA for the CDR3: TGTGCCAGCAGGGGGGAAGAGACCCAGTACTTC. Residues: CASRGEETQYF.

This clonotype was seen at least ten times. This chain joins TRBV5-1 and TRBJ2-2; D may correspond to TRBD1 or TRBD2 (6 bases each). Trimming pared 2 bases from V and 1 base from J, leaving 15 bases between. Germline lookup yields CDR1 SGHRS and CDR2 YFSETQ. The CDR3 totals 17 residues. Here the CDR3 reads CASSLRAAGQNTGELFF. The CDR3 DNA follows: TGCGCCAGCAGCTTACGGGCCGCGGGACAGAACACCGGGGAGCTGTTTTTT.

This clonotype occurred many times. The V gene is TRBV9, the J gene TRBJ2-3, with TRBD2 matching 10 bases. Germline CDR1 reads SGDLS; CDR2 reads YYNGEE. CDR3 size: 15 residues. V was pared by 5 bases and J by 4 bases, with 7 bases of the junction left unmatched. CDR3 sequence (DNA): TGTGCCAGCAGTACTAGCGGGACTACACCAGATACGCAGTATTTT. Protein sequence: CASSTSGTTPDTQYF.

At least ten counts were recorded for this clonotype. The CDR3 region is CASSPGQYYSTDTQYF. The CDR3, as DNA: TGTGCCAGCAGCCCCGGGCAGTACTATAGCACAGATACGCAGTATTTT. The chain carries TRBV11-2 and TRBJ2-3; D is unclear. Germline-derived CDR1 and CDR2 are SGHAT and FQNNGV. Trimming left V 5 bases short and J 0 bases short, with 15 bases between. The CDR3 is 16 residues long.

This clonotype was seen ten or more times. The chain couples TRBV10-3 to TRBJ2-1; D not certain. CDR3 length equals 11 residues. V lost 8 bases to trimming and J lost 5 bases, with 7 bases between them. Germline lookup yields CDR1 ENHRY and CDR2 SYGVKD. The CDR3 loop reads CAISRDNEQFF. The CDR3 DNA follows: TGTGCCATCTCCCGGGACAATGAGCAGTTCTTC.

This clonotype was observed many times. The genes are TRBV20-1 and TRBJ2-7; possible D gene TRBD1, 6 bases. Germline values: CDR1 DFQATT, CDR2 SNEGSKA (reference sequence). The CDR3 length is 15 residues. V was trimmed by 3 bases and J by 2 bases, leaving 17 bases between them. The CDR3 DNA follows: TGCAGTGCTAGTAATGTCAGGGGCCCCACCTACGAGCAGTACTTC. Its translation is CSASNVRGPTYEQYF.

This clonotype occurred many times. The J gene is TRBJ2-5, the V gene TRBV27; the match to TRBD1 covers 7 bases. The CDR3 has 13 amino acids. Germline-derived CDR1 and CDR2 are MNHEY and SMNVEV (reference sequence). J gave up 5 bases and V 6 bases, and 6 bases lay outside the gene matches. CDR3 sequence: CASRKDRRETQYF. The DNA for the CDR3 is TGTGCCAGCAGGAAGGACAGGAGGGAGACCCAGTACTTC.

This clonotype showed up many times. The gene calls are TRBV24-1 and TRBJ2-1; 12 nucleotides line up with TRBD2. The CDR3 length is 17 residues. Germline V gene data show CDR1 as KGHDR and CDR2 as SFDVKD. Trimming removed 2 bases from V and 6 bases from J; junction bases left unmatched: 7. CDR3 DNA: TGTGCCACCAGTGATTACCCACTAGCGGGAGGATTCAATGAGCAGTTCTTC. This encodes CATSDYPLAGGFNEQFF.

Ten or more counts support this clonotype. The V gene is TRBV5-1, the J gene TRBJ1-5; D remains unclear. From germline, CDR1 is SGHRS and CDR2 YFSETQ. This CDR3 has 13 amino acids. V lost 0 bases, J lost 3 bases, and 4 bases lay in between. The CDR3 protein is CASSLDVNQPQHF. In DNA, the CDR3 is TGCGCCAGCAGCTTGGATGTCAATCAGCCCCAGCATTTT.

This clonotype appeared many times. CDR3 amino acids: CASRTLPGQGSEQFF. In DNA, the CDR3 is TGTGCCAGCCGTACTTTACCGGGACAGGGAAGTGAGCAGTTCTTC. The V and J genes are TRBV5-6 and TRBJ2-1; 9 nucleotides agree with TRBD1. The germline gives CDR1 SGHDT, CDR2 YYEEEE. V shed 7 bases and J 9 bases; nucleotides not matched to a gene: 14. The CDR3 consists of 15 residues.

This clonotype was detected ten times or more. V and J are TRBV5-1 and TRBJ2-3, with D tentatively TRBD2 (6 bases). The germline V gene encodes CDR1 SGHRS and CDR2 YFSETQ. The CDR3 sequence is 14 residues long. The V end lost 4 bases, the J end lost 2 bases, and 11 bases lay between the germline ends. The CDR3 sequence is CASSPGTPTDTQYF. CDR3 sequence (DNA): TGCGCCAGCAGCCCCGGGACTCCCACAGATACGCAGTATTTT.

Many counts were recorded for this clonotype. The rearrangement joins TRBV4-3 to TRBJ2-7; tentative D call: TRBD2 (6 bases). The germline V gene has CDR1 LGHNA and CDR2 YSLEER. Trimming left V 0 bases short and J 6 bases short, with 6 bases between. This CDR3 has 12 amino acids. The CDR3 DNA follows: TGCGCCAGCAGCCAAGACGGGAGCGAGCAGTACTTC. It is translated as CASSQDGSEQYF.

In its sample, this clonotype was seen many times. The gene calls are TRBV4-1 and TRBJ2-7; 7 positions match TRBD2. With 5 bases clipped from V and 5 bases from J, the junction kept 15 bases outside the gene matches. The CDR3 has 16 residues. Germline CDR1 MGHRA, CDR2 YSYEKL. CDR3 nucleotide sequence: TGCGCCAGCAGCTTGGGCCCTAGCGGACCCGGGAACGAGCAGTACTTC. This translates into CASSLGPSGPGNEQYF.

This clonotype has ten or more counts. The V and J genes are TRBV28 and TRBJ2-7; 9 bases align to TRBD1. The V segment lost 4 bases and the J segment 2 bases; nucleotides outside the gene matches: 18. The germline gives CDR1 MDHEN, CDR2 SYDVKM. The CDR3 has 19 residues. This CDR3 reads CASSWGQGNLQSYTYEQYF. Here the CDR3 DNA reads TGTGCCAGCAGTTGGGGACAGGGTAATCTTCAGTCGTATACCTACGAGCAGTACTTC.

This clonotype showed up many times. The chain is built from TRBV20-1 and TRBJ2-1; D gene uncertain. Trimming shortened V by 5 bases and J by 1 base, and 15 bases separated the two germline ends. The CDR3 length is 15 residues. Germline CDR1 DFQATT, CDR2 SNEGSKA (reference sequence). CDR3 sequence: CSAPAANPSYNEQFF. The CDR3, as DNA: TGCAGTGCTCCCGCCGCGAACCCATCCTACAATGAGCAGTTCTTC.

The table lists this clonotype with many counts. V gene TRBV28 combines with J gene TRBJ2-1; D perhaps matches TRBD1 (5 bases). The length of the CDR3 is 15 residues. V shed 5 bases and J shed 2 bases, with 13 bases lying between them. CDR1 is MDHEN and CDR2 is SYDVKM in the germline V gene. CDR3 in DNA: TGTGCCAGCAGTCCTCCTAGGGGTACCTACAATGAGCAGTTCTTC. Residues: CASSPPRGTYNEQFF.

This clonotype has ten or more counts. Here the CDR3 DNA reads TGTGCCAGCAGCACTACGAGTGAGCAGTTCTTC. It codes for CASSTTSEQFF. This rearrangement joins TRBV28 to TRBJ2-1; no reliable D call. V was shortened by 6 bases and J by 9 bases, with 9 bases between the two germline ends. Per the germline V gene, CDR1 is MDHEN and CDR2 is SYDVKM. The CDR3 loop spans 11 amino acids.